Listed here is a single T cell receptor (beta chain). Its antigen remains unidentified. Germline V gene data show CDR1 as MDHEN and CDR2 as SYDVKM. The CDR3 contains 15 residues. V lost 4 bases to trimming and J lost 7 bases; unmatched junction nucleotides: 8. These data belong to a study of cytomegalovirus exposure and HLA in healthy donors. The PCR had 60 Vbeta and 13 Jbeta primers. The protocol was immunoSEQ multiplex PCR, while the TCRdb copy is restricted to in-frame clones and leaves out a portion. The repertoire consists of 150,000 to 200,000 clones, with more than 60% occurring once and the leading ten covering less than 5.5%. Study observations and caveats: Analyzed later, most CMV-associated TCR beta chains appeared HLA-restricted. It emerged from a later analysis that several of the most significant clusters appeared to be linked to common viral pathogens.

The sequenced sample was PBMCs. The receptor was isolated from a male donor in good health and CMV-seronegative. The rearrangement uses TRBV28 and TRBJ2-7; 12 nucleotides agree with TRBD1. The CDR3 spells CASSSPGTGGFEQYF. CDR3 nucleotides: TGTGCCAGCAGTTCCCCCGGGACAGGGGGCTTTGAGCAGTACTTC. Looking up the rest from reference TRBV28 and TRBJ2-7 gives the full variable domain: DVKVTQSSRYLVKRTGEKVFLECVQDMDHENMFWYRQDPGLGLRLIYFSYDVKMKEKGDIPEGYSVSREKKERFSLILESASTNQTSMYLCASSSPGTGGFEQYFGPGTRLTVT.